This T cell receptor (beta chain) was recovered during a study of CD8 T cells in ankylosing spondylitis (dated by TCRdb to about 2017). In terms of the full investigation: The study set out to find disease-linked TCR variants by profiling T cell receptor beta repertoires in ankylosing spondylitis patients and healthy donors. Peripheral blood was sampled, and synovial fluid was additionally collected from ankylosing spondylitis patients. The full study cohort comprised around 25 ankylosing spondylitis patients and over a hundred healthy donors.

This clonotype was seen at least ten times. Its target antigen remains unknown. One base away there is no much larger clone; base qualities are not given. Data came from an Illumina HiSeq 2500. TCR beta libraries were prepared by quantitative 5'-RACE with molecular barcodes. As for the original processing: A new computational method based on a probabilistic model of VDJ rearrangement was used to identify disease-linked TCR variants. TCRdb handled the public reads itself, with Q25 trimming in fastp and clone calling in MiXCR, and kept productive beta chains. One record per CDR3 amino acid sequence lists the most common genes and DNA. The V and J calls, along with clone size, are taken from TCRdb and not from the paper's own processing. The table for this sample lists approximately 150,000 distinct CDR3 sequences; roughly 30% of them were counted only once. Approximately 6% of the sample rests with the top ten.

V loses 6 bases of germline sequence and J loses 0 bases, and the interval between the two ends is 12 bases. The CDR3 contains 15 residues, cysteine and phenylalanine counted. Just the 45-base CDR3 DNA is kept, in frame starting at base 1. Taken from the germline V gene, the CDR1 and CDR2 loops are MNHNS and SASEGT. Synovial fluid samples were paired with blood samples taken from the same ankylosing spondylitis patients. General study outcomes and caveats: The disease-linked clones were reported as significantly enriched in matched synovial fluid samples from ankylosing spondylitis patients. A CD8+ phenotype was shown by the disease-linked clones, which were found at relatively low frequencies in peripheral blood. Blood from ankylosing spondylitis patients appeared to be characterized by a TCR beta motif composed of eight or nine highly homologous amino acid variants. Some motif variants had previously been reported in the synovial fluid and blood of reactive arthritis patients, which suggests shared mechanisms of disease initiation.

This chain joins TRBV6-1 to TRBJ1-5; TRBD1 is a possible D gene, resting on 5 matching bases. Specimen: synovial fluid, either unsorted or a sorted T cell fraction (not recorded which). The receptor comes from a male donor with ankylosing spondylitis. The CDR3 in this case is CASRESRGSNQPQHF. Here is the DNA: TGTGCCAGCAGGGAATCTAGGGGTAGCAATCAGCCCCAGCATTTT.